Below are 10 T cell receptor beta chains sequenced from a single sample in a study of chemoradiotherapy in HPV16-positive cancers. Assay: immunoSEQ multiplex PCR; the TCRdb copy retains only in-frame clones and omits some. The sample consists of some 5,000 clones, roughly nine tenths of them appearing once. This specimen was tumor tissue, taken from a patient who underwent chemoradiotherapy. These receptors were collected from a human donor with HPV-associated anogenital cancer.

The chain is built from TRBV5-1 and TRBJ1-2, with D possibly being TRBD1 (6 bases). Germline CDR1 reads SGHRS; CDR2 reads YFSETQ. Between the trimmed V and J ends, which lost 2 bases and 0 bases, there was a span of 17 bases. There are 17 residues in the CDR3. The CDR3 region is CASSFDARGRTNYGYTF. CDR3 in DNA: TGCGCCAGCAGCTTTGATGCCCGGGGGCGAACTAACTATGGCTACACCTTC. The full variable domain, in which reference TRBV5-1 and TRBJ1-2 provide the parts outside the CDR3, is KAGVTQTPRYLIKTRGQQVTLSCSPISGHRSVSWYQQTPGQGLQFLFEYFSETQRNKGNFPGRFSGRQFSNSRSEMNVSTLELGDSALYLCASSFDARGRTNYGYTFGSGTRLTVV.

This clone came up once. The chain carries TRBV27 and TRBJ2-1; D gene ambiguous. The CDR3 contains 14 residues. V lost 9 bases and J 5 bases, leaving 17 bases between the germline ends. The germline V gene encodes CDR1 MNHEY and CDR2 SMNVEV (reference sequence). CDR3: CASTKTASHNEQFF. The CDR3, as DNA: TGTGCCAGTACAAAGACGGCGTCACACAATGAGCAGTTCTTC.

The chain joins TRBV4-1 to TRBJ2-3; 13 bases agree with TRBD2. Germline V gene sequence: CDR1 MGHRA, CDR2 YSYEKL. The trim removed 3 bases at V and 2 bases at J, leaving 5 bases unmatched. The CDR3 is made up of 17 amino acids. For the CDR3, the DNA is TGCGCCAGCAGCCAGAGGGGACTAGCGGGGAACACAGATACGCAGTATTTT. Translated, it gives CASSQRGLAGNTDTQYF.

This chain uses TRBV7-2 with TRBJ2-1; 11 bases fit TRBD2. This CDR3 has 15 amino acids. Looked up from germline, CDR1 is SGHTA and CDR2 is FQGNSA. With 5 bases clipped from V and 6 bases from J, the junction kept 6 bases outside the gene matches. The CDR3 DNA follows: TGTGCCAGCAGCCAACCTGGGACTAGCGGCAATGAGCAGTTCTTC. Encoded protein: CASSQPGTSGNEQFF.

The V and J genes are TRBV7-8 and TRBJ1-3; 7 nucleotides align to TRBD1. CDR1 is SGHVS and CDR2 is FQNEAQ in the germline V gene. CDR3 length equals 18 residues. Trimming cost V 5 bases and J 0 bases; bases outside gene matches: 13. In DNA form, the CDR3 reads TGTGCCAGCAGCCCAGGGGGAGGGAGGGCAAACTCTGGAAACACCATATATTTT. Residues: CASSPGGGRANSGNTIYF.

This clone was counted between two and nine times. The rearrangement links TRBV4-3 to TRBJ2-7; D possibly corresponds to TRBD2 (6 bases). Germline lookup yields CDR1 LGHNA and CDR2 YSLEER. The CDR3 extends over 15 amino acids. V lost 3 bases to trimming and J lost 2 bases, with 14 bases between them. CDR3 sequence reads: CASSHAMEGTYEQYF. The CDR3 DNA reads TGCGCCAGCAGCCATGCCATGGAGGGGACCTACGAGCAGTACTTC.

The rearrangement uses TRBV7-6 and TRBJ2-1; no definite D call. The CDR3 contains 13 residues. The V end was cut by 4 bases, the J end by 7 bases, with 11 bases between. From germline, CDR1 is SGHVS and CDR2 FNYEAQ. The CDR3 is CASSSAGRNEQFF. As DNA, the CDR3 is TGTGCCAGCAGCTCAGCCGGCCGGAATGAGCAGTTCTTC.

The chain employs TRBV28 and TRBJ2-5; D call uncertain. Trimming left V 6 bases short and J 5 bases short, with 10 bases between. The CDR3 length is 12 residues. Germline-derived CDR1 and CDR2 are MDHEN and SYDVKM. The CDR3 spells CASSPPGETQYF. The CDR3 DNA reads TGTGCCAGCAGCCCCCCTGGGGAGACCCAGTACTTC.

This chain links TRBV27 with TRBJ2-7, with D possibly called TRBD1 or TRBD2 (5 bases each). The V gene lost 3 bases and the J gene lost 4 bases, with 16 bases spanning the gap. From germline, CDR1 is MNHEY and CDR2 SMNVEV (reference sequence). The CDR3 contains 15 residues. The CDR3 loop reads CASSFIGVGGYEQYF. CDR3 sequence (DNA): TGTGCCAGCAGTTTTATAGGGGTTGGGGGTTACGAGCAGTACTTC.

The gene calls are TRBV18 and TRBJ1-1, with TRBD1 as a possible D gene (5 bases). CDR1 and CDR2 (germline): KGHSH, LQKENI. V lost 3 bases and J lost 0, with 14 bases in between. The CDR3 length is 16 residues. The CDR3 is CASSPDVTVLNTEAFF. In DNA form, the CDR3 reads TGTGCCAGCTCACCCGACGTGACAGTGCTGAACACTGAAGCTTTCTTT. The full variable domain, rest sourced from reference TRBV18 and TRBJ1-1, is NAGVMQNPRHLVRRRGQEARLRCSPMKGHSHVYWYRQLPEEGLKFMVYLQKENIIDESGMPKERFSAEFPKEGPSILRIQQVVRGDSAAYFCASSPDVTVLNTEAFFGQGTRLTVV.